The 24 T cell receptor beta chains below were found in one sample sequenced in a study of blood T cells in healthy people across ages. Primed by a sample-barcoded 5' primer and a J-beta primer mix, a second PCR proceeded for 7 to 11 cycles. TCRdb passed the 5' RACE reads through MiXCR, listing each CDR3 protein once. The sample has some 670,000 distinct CDR3 sequences, 52% seen once. The sample was blood. The receptors shown here come from a woman of 80 years or more in good health.

The chain recombines TRBV30 with TRBJ1-4; the D gene is possibly TRBD1 (5 bases). The length of the CDR3 is 14 residues. V was clipped by 3 bases and J by 7 bases, with 15 bases between them. Germline V gene lookup returns CDR1 GTSNPN and CDR2 SVGIG (reference sequence). DNA for the CDR3: TGTGCCTGGAGATCCTCCGGGACGCCTGAAAAACTGTTTTTT. It codes for CAWRSSGTPEKLFF.

J is TRBJ2-7 and V is TRBV9; D possibly corresponds to TRBD2 (6 bases). V was cut by 4 bases and J by 2 bases, with 16 bases left in between. This CDR3 comprises 15 residues. Germline CDR1 and CDR2: SGDLS and YYNGEE. CDR3 nucleotides: TGTGCCAGCAGCCCCCAGGTCGGGGGAACCTACGAGCAGTACTTC. It specifies CASSPQVGGTYEQYF.

The rearrangement links TRBV12-3 or TRBV12-4 to TRBJ2-5, with TRBD2 matching 10 bases. The ends lost 5 bases at V and 11 bases at J; junction bases unmatched: 17. This CDR3 contains 16 residues. CDR3 residues: CASSASGSRSYNEQYF. In DNA, the CDR3 is TGTGCCAGCAGTGCTAGCGGGAGCCGCTCCTACAATGAGCAGTACTTC.

For this clonotype: One end of the junction does not line up with germline, which may come from a read error. The CDR3 here is CANSVDSLSYEQYF. The CDR3, as DNA: TGTGCCAACAGCGTAGACAGTCTCTCCTACGAGCAGTACTTC. The V and J genes are TRBV7-2 and TRBJ2-5, with D possibly matching TRBD1 (5 bases). The DNA end is a closer match to TRBJ2-7, so the J assignment may be wrong. The CDR3 consists of 14 residues. CDR1 is SGHTA and CDR2 is FQGNSA in the germline V gene.

A remark on this clonotype: A clone one base away is much larger, so this may be a read error. This chain joins TRBV6-5 and TRBJ2-5; 7 positions agree with TRBD2. The germline CDR1 and CDR2 sequences are MNHEY and SVGAGI. The CDR3 loop spans 15 amino acids. After removal of 4 bases from V and 11 bases from J, the junction contained 16 bases not matched to a gene. The chain's CDR3 is CASSWVTGTTNQQYF. DNA of the CDR3: TGTGCCAGCAGTTGGGTAACCGGGACTACGAATCAGCAGTACTTC.

Comments on this clonotype: A single base separates this from a much larger clone, so it may be a read error. The rearrangement links TRBV7-3 to TRBJ2-5; D may be TRBD2 (5 bases). Trimming took 2 bases from V and 11 from J, leaving 18 bases between them. Germline loops: CDR1 SGHTA, CDR2 FQGTGA. The CDR3 length is 14 residues. The CDR3 sequence is CASSLGGFGNEQYF. The CDR3 bases are TGTGCCAGCAGCTTAGGTGGCTTCGGGAATGAGCAGTACTTC.

This clonotype occurred many times. This chain links TRBV25-1 with TRBJ2-1, with 10 bases lining up with TRBD2. The germline V gene encodes CDR1 MGHDK and CDR2 SYGVNS. The V segment lost 2 bases and the J segment 4 bases; nucleotides outside the gene matches: 5. The CDR3 extends over 16 amino acids. CDR3 sequence reads: CASSEAGLAPYNEQFF. CDR3 DNA: TGTGCCAGCAGTGAAGCGGGACTAGCGCCATACAATGAGCAGTTCTTC.

The gene calls are TRBV15 and TRBJ2-4; D is uncertain. The tail of the sequence fits TRBJ2-7 better, so the J call may be wrong. This CDR3 region has 15 residues. Germline-derived CDR1 and CDR2 are LNHNV and YYDKDF (reference sequence). In DNA, the CDR3 is TGTGCCACCAGCAGAGATGACCTGGGCTCCTACGAGCAGTACTTC. Protein product: CATSRDDLGSYEQYF.

With respect to this clonotype: Germline and junction disagree at one end, which may indicate a read error. The rearrangement joins TRBV6-5 to TRBJ2-7; 10 bases align to TRBD1. The CDR3 sequence is 15 residues long. Germline lookup yields CDR1 MNHEY and CDR2 SVGAGI. For the CDR3, the DNA is TGTACCAGCAGTTGCTCGAGGACAGGGGGGACCGAGCAGTACTTC. Amino acid sequence: CTSSCSRTGGTEQYF.

On this clonotype itself: Germline is not matched at one junction end, which may reflect a read error. The J gene is TRBJ2-3, the V gene TRBV11-2; D perhaps matches TRBD1 (6 bases). CDR1 and CDR2 from the germline V gene are SGHAT and FQNNGV. This CDR3 is built from 15 residues. CDR3 protein: CASSPWGPITDTQYF. DNA for the CDR3: TGTGCCAGCAGTCCATGGGGGCCCATCACAGATACGCAATATTTT.

The chain is built from TRBV5-1 and TRBJ1-1; 8 bases match TRBD1. The CDR3 sequence is 14 residues long. The V and J ends lost 5 bases and 4 bases, in that order; junction bases with no gene match: 7. Per germline, CDR1 SGHRS and CDR2 YFSETQ. This CDR3 reads CASRPGTGGTEAFF. The CDR3 region has the DNA TGCGCCAGCAGGCCCGGGACAGGCGGCACTGAAGCTTTCTTT.

Turning to this clonotype: With a much larger clone just one base away, this may be a read error. This chain uses TRBV3-1 with TRBJ2-7; D unclear. Germline V CDR1 and CDR2: LGHDT, YNNKEL (reference sequence). The CDR3 has 12 residues. The ends were cut back, 1 base at V and 8 bases at J, with 9 bases in the middle. The CDR3 DNA reads as TGTGCCAGCAGCCAAGCGCCCTTCAAGCAGTACTTC. Translating gives CASSQAPFKQYF.

This clonotype was found once. V usage is TRBV6-1 and J usage is TRBJ2-3; D remains ambiguous. Deletions cut 2 bases from V and 3 bases from J, with 6 bases between. The CDR3 has 13 residues. Per germline, CDR1 MNHNS and CDR2 SASEGT. CDR3 residues: CASSERRTDTQYF. The CDR3 region has the DNA TGTGCCAGCAGTGAACGTCGGACAGATACGCAGTATTTT.

In regard to this clonotype: This may stem from a read error, because a much larger clone lies one nucleotide away. V is TRBV25-1 and J is TRBJ2-1; D not certain. V lost 6 bases to trimming and J lost 6 bases, with 9 bases between them. Germline lookup yields CDR1 MGHDK and CDR2 SYGVNS. CDR3 length equals 12 residues. In nucleotides, the CDR3 is TGTGCCAGCAGCGCCCGCAGCAATGAGCAGTTCTTC. This codes for CASSARSNEQFF.

In the case of this clonotype: This clone may be a read error of a much larger clone one base away. The V call is TRBV25-1, the J call TRBJ2-5; D possibly matches TRBD1 or TRBD2 (5 bases each). The CDR3 has 16 residues. CDR1 is MGHDK, CDR2 SYGVNS, per germline. Trimming removed 1 base from V and 2 bases from J, with 14 bases in between. CDR3 sequence reads: CASSECQGRRQETQYF. In DNA, the CDR3 is TGTGCCAGCAGTGAATGTCAGGGCAGGAGGCAAGAGACCCAGTACTTC.

This clonotype was seen a handful of times. This sequence joins TRBV12-3 or TRBV12-4 and TRBJ2-1, with TRBD2 identical over 15 bases. The CDR3 runs to 19 residues. V lost 3 bases to trimming and J lost 1 base; unmatched junction nucleotides: 7. The CDR3 nucleotides are TGTGCCAGCAGTTTTTTACCGGGGACTAGCGGGAGGTCCTACAATGAGCAGTTCTTC. It translates to CASSFLPGTSGRSYNEQFF.

Note on this clonotype: Given a much more abundant clone one base away, this may be a read error. The rearrangement uses TRBV28 and TRBJ1-5; the D is unclear. The germline CDR1 and CDR2 sequences are MDHEN and SYDVKM. The CDR3 contains 14 residues. Trimming took off 5 bases at V and 0 bases at J, with 8 bases between the two ends. The CDR3 spells CASSADRSNQPQHF. The CDR3 bases are TGTGCCAGCAGTGCAGACCGTAGCAATCAGCCCCAGCATTTT.

V and J are TRBV25-1 and TRBJ2-7; 7 bases are a match to TRBD1. Germline CDR1 reads MGHDK; CDR2 reads SYGVNS. Trimming cost V 4 bases and J 6 bases; bases outside gene matches: 9. This CDR3 is 14 amino acids long. CDR3 nucleotides: TGTGCCAGCAGTGCAACAGGGGCCTGGGGCGAGCAGTACTTC. This gives the protein CASSATGAWGEQYF.

The chain carries TRBV6-2 or TRBV6-3 and TRBJ2-3; 7 positions match TRBD2. From germline, CDR1 is MNHEY and CDR2 SVGEGT. Trimming took 0 bases from V and 11 from J; bases not matched to a gene: 17. The CDR3 is 17 amino acids. The CDR3, as DNA: TGTGCCAGCAGTTACTCGACGGCTAGTACCCGATCGGGGGGGCAGTATTTT. Residues: CASSYSTASTRSGGQYF.

Many counts were recorded for this clonotype. A much larger clone differs from this one at a single base, so this may be a read error. V usage is TRBV6-6 and J usage is TRBJ2-5; 11 nucleotides agree with TRBD2. Germline assignment: CDR1 MNHNY and CDR2 SVGAGI (reference sequence). J was trimmed by 11 bases and V by 6 bases; bases with no gene match: 14. This CDR3 spans 15 amino acids. The CDR3 region has the DNA TGTGCCAGCAGATCGACTAGCGGGGTCGGGGATGAGCAGTACTTC. Protein sequence: CASRSTSGVGDEQYF.

This clonotype was counted a few times. The chain couples TRBV30 to TRBJ2-4; D is undetermined. This CDR3 spans 11 amino acids. Trimming shortened V by 4 bases and J by 11 bases, and 12 bases separated the two germline ends. Germline loops: CDR1 GTSNPN, CDR2 SVGIG (reference sequence). The CDR3 loop reads CAWTTSGVQYF. DNA for the CDR3: TGTGCCTGGACCACGTCGGGTGTTCAGTACTTC.

This clonotype was recorded at least ten times. This chain uses TRBV5-1 with TRBJ2-7, with D possibly matching TRBD1 (6 bases). The germline V gene encodes CDR1 SGHRS and CDR2 YFSETQ. Trimming removed 2 bases from V and 5 bases from J, with 8 bases in between. CDR3 size: 12 residues. The CDR3 is CASSFPGDEQYF. The CDR3 DNA follows: TGCGCCAGCAGCTTTCCAGGGGACGAGCAGTACTTC.

Points on this clonotype: At one boundary the junction diverges from the germline segment, which might be a read error. This chain connects TRBV7-2 to TRBJ1-1; 7 nucleotides align to TRBD1. CDR3 length equals 13 residues. Germline V gene lookup returns CDR1 SGHTA and CDR2 FQGNSA. CDR3 residues: CASSSDRNAEAFF. CDR3 DNA sequence: TGTGCCAGCAGCTCGGACAGGAACGCTGAAGCTTTCTTT.

In this sample, this clonotype turned up many times. The gene calls are TRBV20-1 and TRBJ2-1; D is possibly TRBD1 (6 bases). V was shortened by 7 bases and J by 2 bases, with 18 bases between the two germline ends. The V gene's germline CDR1 is DFQATT and CDR2 SNEGSKA (reference sequence). The CDR3 sequence is 15 residues long. CDR3 in amino acids: CSVRGQGNAYNEQFF. CDR3 nucleotides: TGCAGTGTCAGAGGGCAGGGGAACGCCTACAATGAGCAGTTCTTC.